Below are 27 T cell receptor beta chains sequenced from a single sample in a study of neoadjuvant nivolumab and ipilimumab in lung cancer. Profiling relied on immunoSEQ multiplex PCR, and the TCRdb table lists in-frame clones only, not all of them. Here the sample spans fewer than 25,000 clones, 82% being singletons. The specimen comprised peripheral blood, sampled before neoadjuvant nivolumab, alone or with ipilimumab. The receptors originated from an adult with non-small cell lung cancer.

The chain is built from TRBV7-9 and TRBJ2-1; a possible D gene is TRBD2 (6 bases). The CDR3 totals 14 residues. V was trimmed by 7 bases and J by 1 base, leaving 11 bases between them. Germline CDR1 and CDR2: SEHNR and FQNEAQ (reference sequence). The CDR3 DNA reads as TGTGCCAGCAACGTCGGGGGATCCTACAATGAGCAGTTCTTC. Translation gives CASNVGGSYNEQFF.

The rearrangement links TRBV19 to TRBJ1-1; D remains unclear. The CDR3 spans 13 residues. From germline, CDR1 is LNHDA and CDR2 SQIVND (reference sequence). Trimming pared 4 bases from V and 1 base from J, leaving 7 bases between. DNA for the CDR3: TGTGCCAGTAGTAACTACAGGAACACTGAAGCTTTCTTT. This sequence encodes CASSNYRNTEAFF.

This chain connects TRBV30 to TRBJ1-1; unclear D gene. The CDR3 has 16 amino acids. V was pared by 8 bases and J by 7 bases, with 29 bases between. CDR1 is GTSNPN and CDR2 is SVGIG in the germline V gene (reference sequence). Here the CDR3 reads CAPGWGGDPSVNEAFF. The CDR3 DNA reads as TGTGCCCCCGGGTGGGGAGGAGATCCCTCGGTTAATGAAGCTTTCTTT.

The rearrangement uses TRBV7-9 and TRBJ2-3, with D unclear. The germline V gene encodes CDR1 SEHNR and CDR2 FQNEAQ (reference sequence). Deletions cut 3 bases from V and 3 bases from J, with 4 bases between. The CDR3 spans 12 residues. The CDR3 protein is CASSFGTDTQYF. The CDR3, as DNA: TGTGCCAGCAGCTTCGGGACAGATACGCAGTATTTT.

V and J are TRBV9 and TRBJ1-2; 8 nucleotides line up with TRBD1. The germline CDR1 and CDR2 sequences are SGDLS and YYNGEE. The CDR3 contains 14 residues. Trimming took 2 bases from V and 8 from J; bases not matched to a gene: 8. CDR3 region: CASSVVVQGGGYTF. Here the CDR3 DNA reads TGTGCCAGCAGCGTCGTGGTACAGGGGGGAGGCTACACCTTC.

J is TRBJ1-3 and V is TRBV6-5; D gene unclear. Germline CDR1 MNHEY, CDR2 SVGAGI. The CDR3 spans 12 residues. Trimming took 10 bases from V and 0 from J, leaving 7 bases between them. The CDR3 loop reads CATESSGNTIYF. CDR3 sequence (DNA): TGTGCCACCGAGTCCTCTGGAAACACCATATATTTT.

V gene TRBV7-2 combines with J gene TRBJ2-7, with D maybe TRBD1 (8 bases). Germline V lookup: CDR1 SGHTA, CDR2 FQGNSA. The V end lost 7 bases, the J end lost 2 bases, and 21 bases lay between the germline ends. The length of the CDR3 is 16 residues. The CDR3 nucleotides read TGTGCCAGCACCCACAGGGGGGGAGGTTCCACCTACGAGCAGTACTTC. It translates to CASTHRGGGSTYEQYF.

The chain employs TRBV29-1 and TRBJ1-1; no clear D. This CDR3 region has 14 residues. Germline-derived CDR1 and CDR2 are SQVTM and ANQGSEA. The V end was cut by 2 bases, the J end by 1 base, with 11 bases between. The CDR3 reads CSVERMVGNTEAFF. CDR3 in DNA: TGCAGCGTTGAAAGGATGGTAGGGAACACTGAAGCTTTCTTT.

The CDR3 loop reads CASSRLVTSVTYEQYF. In DNA form, the CDR3 reads TGCGCCAGCAGCCGATTAGTGACTAGCGTTACCTACGAGCAGTACTTC. The chain carries TRBV4-3 and TRBJ2-7; TRBD2 matches at 8 bases. The V gene's germline CDR1 is LGHNA and CDR2 YSLEER. The J segment lost 2 bases and the V segment lost 4 bases, leaving 10 bases of the junction unmatched. CDR3 size: 16 residues.

This chain connects TRBV14 to TRBJ2-6; D may be TRBD1 or TRBD2 (5 bases each). The V gene's germline CDR1 is SGHDN and CDR2 FVKESK. Deletions cut 3 bases from V and 2 bases from J, with 8 bases between. The CDR3 is 15 amino acids. In DNA, the CDR3 is TGTGCCAGCAGCCACCGGGGCCCTGGGGCCAACGTCCTGACTTTC. Its protein is CASSHRGPGANVLTF.

The genes are TRBV6-6 and TRBJ2-5, with D unresolved. V was shortened by 3 bases and J by 4 bases, with 9 bases between the two germline ends. Germline values: CDR1 MNHNY, CDR2 SVGAGI (reference sequence). CDR3 length: 13 amino acids. The CDR3 is CASSYLGRETQYF. The CDR3 DNA reads as TGTGCCAGCAGTTATTTAGGTCGAGAGACCCAGTACTTC.

Only one count was recorded for this clone. The chain combines TRBV30 with TRBJ2-7; D unresolved. There are 13 residues in the CDR3. With 3 bases removed from V and 3 bases from J, the gap between germline ends came to 12 bases. Per germline, CDR1 GTSNPN and CDR2 SVGIG (reference sequence). The chain's CDR3 is CAWSQLGNYEQYF. The CDR3 bases are TGTGCCTGGAGCCAGCTTGGAAACTACGAGCAGTACTTC. Together with reference TRBV30 and TRBJ2-7, the CDR3 gives the full variable domain: SQTIHQWPATLVQPVGSPLSLECTVEGTSNPNLYWYRQAAGRGLQLLFYSVGIGQISSEVPQNLSASRPQDRQFILSSKKLLLSDSGFYLCAWSQLGNYEQYFGPGTRLTVT.

The chain is built from TRBV29-1 and TRBJ2-7, with 9 bases identical to TRBD1. The CDR3 sequence is 13 residues long. With 6 bases clipped from V and 7 bases from J, the junction kept 10 bases outside the gene matches. CDR1 SQVTM and CDR2 ANQGSEA come from the germline V gene. Here the CDR3 reads CSVSRDRVGEQYF. The CDR3 DNA follows: TGCAGCGTGAGCCGGGACAGGGTAGGGGAGCAGTACTTC.

CDR3: CASSVAQANTEAFF. CDR3 DNA sequence: TGTGCCAGCAGTGTAGCACAGGCGAACACTGAAGCTTTCTTT. The V and J genes are TRBV2 and TRBJ1-1; weak D call: TRBD1 (5 bases). CDR1 SNHLY and CDR2 FYNNEI come from the germline V gene. The CDR3 contains 14 residues. V was clipped by 4 bases and J by 1 base, with 10 bases between them.

The chain recombines TRBV29-1 with TRBJ2-7; possibly TRBD2 for D (5 bases). V shed 6 bases and J shed 0 bases, with 15 bases lying between them. The CDR3 has 14 residues. CDR1 and CDR2 (germline): SQVTM, ANQGSEA. CDR3: CSVRNPGSSYEQYF. CDR3 in DNA: TGCAGCGTCCGAAATCCGGGGAGCTCCTACGAGCAGTACTTC.

The chain joins TRBV7-2 to TRBJ1-2; weak D call: TRBD1 (5 bases). Looked up from germline, CDR1 is SGHTA and CDR2 is FQGNSA. The CDR3 has 14 residues. With 5 bases removed from V and 0 bases from J, the gap between germline ends came to 10 bases. This CDR3 reads CASSPGPSNYGYTF. The CDR3 DNA follows: TGTGCCAGCAGCCCGGGACCTTCTAACTATGGCTACACCTTC. Together with reference TRBV7-2 and TRBJ1-2, the CDR3 gives the full variable domain: GAGVSQSPSNKVTEKGKDVELRCDPISGHTALYWYRQSLGQGLEFLIYFQGNSAPDKSGLPSDRFSAERTGGSVSTLTIQRTQQEDSAVYLCASSPGPSNYGYTFGSGTRLTVV.

The rearrangement links TRBV30 to TRBJ2-5; the D gene is possibly TRBD1 (5 bases). Germline V lookup: CDR1 GTSNPN, CDR2 SVGIG (reference sequence). V lost 3 bases, J lost 5 bases, and 13 bases lay in between. CDR3 length equals 13 residues. The CDR3: CAWSIKGSETQYF. The CDR3 DNA reads as TGTGCCTGGAGCATAAAGGGGTCGGAGACCCAGTACTTC.

This chain connects TRBV6-1 to TRBJ1-2; TRBD1 matches 9 bases. This CDR3 region has 17 residues. J gave up 3 bases and V 0 bases, and 8 bases lay outside the gene matches. Looked up from germline, CDR1 is MNHNS and CDR2 is SASEGT. The CDR3 coding sequence is TGTGCCAGCAGTGAAGCTTTGGGTACAGGGGGCTACTATGGCTACACCTTC. Protein: CASSEALGTGGYYGYTF.

The V call is TRBV4-1, the J call TRBJ2-6; D gene ambiguous. CDR3 size: 16 residues. Trimming took 1 base from V and 5 from J, leaving 12 bases between them. The germline V gene encodes CDR1 MGHRA and CDR2 YSYEKL. The CDR3 region is CASSQGVPARANVLTF. The CDR3 DNA sequence: TGCGCCAGCAGCCAAGGAGTACCAGCAAGGGCCAACGTCCTGACTTTC.

This clone was recorded a few times. This rearrangement joins TRBV5-1 to TRBJ2-5; no clear D. V was trimmed by 8 bases and J by 4 bases, leaving 9 bases between them. This CDR3 comprises 11 residues. Germline V gene lookup returns CDR1 SGHRS and CDR2 YFSETQ. The CDR3 DNA sequence: TGCGCCAGTCGGAGTACAGAGACCCAGTACTTC. Its protein is CASRSTETQYF.

This chain uses TRBV5-5 with TRBJ1-2; TRBD1 agrees at 9 bases. The trim removed 0 bases at V and 7 bases at J, leaving 4 bases unmatched. The CDR3 is made up of 14 amino acids. Germline CDR1 reads SGHKS; CDR2 reads YYEKEE (reference sequence). The CDR3: CASSLAGQGPGYTF. Written as DNA, the CDR3 is TGTGCCAGCAGCTTGGCGGGACAGGGCCCTGGCTACACCTTC.

This chain uses TRBV27 with TRBJ1-1; 11 bases map to TRBD1. V was clipped by 6 bases and J by 5 bases; unmatched bases: 5. In germline, CDR1 is MNHEY, CDR2 SMNVEV (reference sequence). This CDR3 region has 14 residues. The CDR3 sequence is CASSLGTGGTEAFF. DNA of the CDR3: TGTGCCAGCAGCCTAGGGACAGGGGGAACTGAAGCTTTCTTT.

A few counts support this clone. V and J are TRBV9 and TRBJ2-5; a weak D match, TRBD2 (6 bases). CDR1 and CDR2 (germline): SGDLS, YYNGEE. The CDR3 consists of 13 residues. Deletions cut 7 bases from V and 5 bases from J, with 15 bases between. Written as DNA, the CDR3 is TGTGCCAGCGGGGTGGCGGGACGGGAGACCCAGTACTTC. This encodes CASGVAGRETQYF.

This chain connects TRBV15 to TRBJ2-1; no clear D. The CDR3 has 14 amino acids. Germline-derived CDR1 and CDR2 are LNHNV and YYDKDF (reference sequence). V was clipped by 0 bases and J by 10 bases, with 13 bases between them. The CDR3 loop reads CATSRDHSREEQFF. As DNA, the CDR3 is TGTGCCACCAGCAGAGATCACTCCAGAGAAGAGCAGTTCTTC.

This clone was detected a few times. This chain connects TRBV6-5 to TRBJ1-2; tentative D call: TRBD1 (5 bases). CDR3 length equals 11 residues. V dropped 8 bases and J dropped 8 bases, with 12 bases sitting between them. Germline V lookup: CDR1 MNHEY, CDR2 SVGAGI. The CDR3 DNA follows: TGTGCCAGCCGGTTGGGGGACGGCTACACCTTC. Translating gives CASRLGDGYTF.

V gene TRBV11-2 combines with J gene TRBJ2-5; D may be TRBD2 (6 bases). This CDR3 is built from 14 residues. CDR1 SGHAT and CDR2 FQNNGV come from the germline V gene. Trimming shortened V by 5 bases and J by 2 bases, and 12 bases separated the two germline ends. This chain's CDR3 is CASSPSSVQETQYF. DNA for the CDR3: TGTGCCAGCAGCCCCTCTAGCGTACAAGAGACCCAGTACTTC.

V gene TRBV27 combines with J gene TRBJ2-3, with a weak D call TRBD2 (6 bases). Germline lookup yields CDR1 MNHEY and CDR2 SMNVEV (reference sequence). CDR3 length equals 14 residues. V shed 5 bases and J shed 2 bases, with 11 bases lying between them. CDR3 amino acids: CASSLEGSTDTQYF. CDR3 nucleotide sequence: TGTGCCAGCAGTCTGGAGGGCTCCACAGATACGCAGTATTTT.